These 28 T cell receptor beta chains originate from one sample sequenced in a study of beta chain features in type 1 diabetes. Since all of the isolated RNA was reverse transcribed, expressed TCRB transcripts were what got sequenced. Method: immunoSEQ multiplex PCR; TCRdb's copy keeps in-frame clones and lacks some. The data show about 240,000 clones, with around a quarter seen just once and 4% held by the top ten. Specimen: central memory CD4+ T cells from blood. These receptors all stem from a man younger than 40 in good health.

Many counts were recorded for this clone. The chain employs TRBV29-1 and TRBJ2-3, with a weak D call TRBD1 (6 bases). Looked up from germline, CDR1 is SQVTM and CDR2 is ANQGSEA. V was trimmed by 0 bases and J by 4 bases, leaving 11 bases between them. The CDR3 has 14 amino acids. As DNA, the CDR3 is TGCAGCGTTGAAGAGGACAGTACCCCAGATACGCAGTATTTT. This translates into CSVEEDSTPDTQYF.

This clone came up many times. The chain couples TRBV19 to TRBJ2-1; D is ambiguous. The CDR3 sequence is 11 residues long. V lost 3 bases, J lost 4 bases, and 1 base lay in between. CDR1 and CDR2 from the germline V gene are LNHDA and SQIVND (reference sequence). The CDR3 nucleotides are TGTGCCAGTAGTATTTACAATGAGCAGTTCTTC. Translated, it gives CASSIYNEQFF.

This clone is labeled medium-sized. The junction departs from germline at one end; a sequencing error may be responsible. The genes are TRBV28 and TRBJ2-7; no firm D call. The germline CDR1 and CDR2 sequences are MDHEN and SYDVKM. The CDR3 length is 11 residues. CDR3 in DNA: TGCGCCACCCAAACCTCCTACGAGCAGTACTTC. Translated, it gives CATQTSYEQYF.

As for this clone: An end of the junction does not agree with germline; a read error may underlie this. CDR3 protein: CARSPSGLAGDEQYF. The CDR3 DNA sequence: TGTGCCCGCAGTCCTTCGGGACTAGCGGGCGACGAGCAGTACTTC. The chain links TRBV27 to TRBJ2-7; 12 bases are shared with TRBD2. The germline gives CDR1 MNHEY, CDR2 SMNVEV (reference sequence). CDR3 length equals 15 residues.

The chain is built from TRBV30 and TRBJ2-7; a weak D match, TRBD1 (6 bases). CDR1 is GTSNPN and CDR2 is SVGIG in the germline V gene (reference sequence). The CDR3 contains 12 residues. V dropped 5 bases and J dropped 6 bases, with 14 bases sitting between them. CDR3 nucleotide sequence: TGTGCCTGGGGACAGCGGTCAGGCGAGCAGTACTTC. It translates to CAWGQRSGEQYF.

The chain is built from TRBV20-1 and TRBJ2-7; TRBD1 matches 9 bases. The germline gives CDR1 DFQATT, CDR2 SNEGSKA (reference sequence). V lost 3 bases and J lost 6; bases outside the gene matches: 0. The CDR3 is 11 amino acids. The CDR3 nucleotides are TGCAGTGCTAGGACAGGGGGCGAGCAGTACTTC. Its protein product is CSARTGGEQYF.

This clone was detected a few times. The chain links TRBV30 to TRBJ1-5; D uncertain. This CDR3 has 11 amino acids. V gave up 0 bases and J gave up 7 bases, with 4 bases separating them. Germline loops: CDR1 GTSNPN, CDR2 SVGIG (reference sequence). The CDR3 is CAWSVEQPQHF. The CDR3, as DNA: TGTGCCTGGAGTGTGGAACAGCCCCAGCATTTT.

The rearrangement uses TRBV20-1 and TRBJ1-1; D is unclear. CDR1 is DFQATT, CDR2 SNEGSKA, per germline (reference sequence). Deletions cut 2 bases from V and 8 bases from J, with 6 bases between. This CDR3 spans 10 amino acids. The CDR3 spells CSARYTEAFF. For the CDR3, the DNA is TGCAGTGCTAGATATACAGAAGCTTTCTTT.

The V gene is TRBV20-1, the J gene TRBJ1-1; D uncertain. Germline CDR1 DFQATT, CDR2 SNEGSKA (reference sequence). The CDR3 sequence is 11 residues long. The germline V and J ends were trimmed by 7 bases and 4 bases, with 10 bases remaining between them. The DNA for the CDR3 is TGCAGTGGCACCTTAGGCACTGAAGCTTTCTTT. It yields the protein CSGTLGTEAFF.

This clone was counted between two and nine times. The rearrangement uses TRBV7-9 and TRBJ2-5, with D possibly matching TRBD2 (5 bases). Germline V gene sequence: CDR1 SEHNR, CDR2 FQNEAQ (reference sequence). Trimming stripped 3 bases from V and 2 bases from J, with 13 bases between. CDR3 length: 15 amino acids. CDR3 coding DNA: TGTGCCAGCAGCTTCGGTGGAGGAGTACAAGAGACCCAGTACTTC. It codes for CASSFGGGVQETQYF.

The CDR3 nucleotides read TGTGCCAGCAGCTTAGGAGTAGTGGAGCCCCAGCATTTT. It codes for CASSLGVVEPQHF. This chain joins TRBV7-2 and TRBJ1-5, with D unresolved. Germline CDR1 is SGHTA and CDR2 is FQGNSA. Trimming took off 1 base at V and 8 bases at J, with 9 bases between the two ends. This CDR3 is 13 amino acids long.

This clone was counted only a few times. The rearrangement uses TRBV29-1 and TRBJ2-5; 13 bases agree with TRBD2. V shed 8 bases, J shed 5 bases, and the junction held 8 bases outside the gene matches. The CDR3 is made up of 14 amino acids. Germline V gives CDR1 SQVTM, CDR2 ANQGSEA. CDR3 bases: TGCAGCTCCTGGACTAGCGGGAGTTTCGAGACCCAGTACTTC. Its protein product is CSSWTSGSFETQYF.

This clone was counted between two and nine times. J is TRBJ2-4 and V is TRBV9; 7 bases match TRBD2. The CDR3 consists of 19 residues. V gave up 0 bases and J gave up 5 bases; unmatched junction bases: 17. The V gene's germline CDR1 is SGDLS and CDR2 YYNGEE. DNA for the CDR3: TGTGCCAGCAGCGTAGCTCCTTCCCGATCAGCGGGGATTGAAAACATTCAGTACTTC. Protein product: CASSVAPSRSAGIENIQYF.

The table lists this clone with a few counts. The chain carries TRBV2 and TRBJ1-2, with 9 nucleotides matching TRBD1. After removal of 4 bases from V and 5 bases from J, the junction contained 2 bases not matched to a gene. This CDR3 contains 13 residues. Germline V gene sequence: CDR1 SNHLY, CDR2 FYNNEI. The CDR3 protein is CASSAQGAYGYTF. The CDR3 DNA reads TGTGCCAGCAGTGCACAGGGGGCGTATGGCTACACCTTC.

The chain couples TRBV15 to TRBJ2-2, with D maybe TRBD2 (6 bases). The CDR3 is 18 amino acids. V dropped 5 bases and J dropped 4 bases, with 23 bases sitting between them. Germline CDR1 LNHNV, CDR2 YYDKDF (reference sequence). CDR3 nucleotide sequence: TGTGCCACCAGCCGCGGAGGGGCTCTATGGGGAAGCACCGGGGAGCTGTTTTTT. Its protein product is CATSRGGALWGSTGELFF. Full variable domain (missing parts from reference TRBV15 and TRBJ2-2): DAMVIQNPRYQVTQFGKPVTLSCSQTLNHNVMYWYQQKSSQAPKLLFHYYDKDFNNEADTPDNFQSRRPNTSFCFLDIRSPGLGDTAMYLCATSRGGALWGSTGELFFGEGSRLTVL.

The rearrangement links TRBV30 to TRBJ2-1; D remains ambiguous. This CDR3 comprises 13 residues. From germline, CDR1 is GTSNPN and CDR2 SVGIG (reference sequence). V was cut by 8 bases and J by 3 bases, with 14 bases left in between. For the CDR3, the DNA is TGTGCCCCCTATTTTAGGGTCTACAATGAGCAGTTCTTC. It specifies CAPYFRVYNEQFF.

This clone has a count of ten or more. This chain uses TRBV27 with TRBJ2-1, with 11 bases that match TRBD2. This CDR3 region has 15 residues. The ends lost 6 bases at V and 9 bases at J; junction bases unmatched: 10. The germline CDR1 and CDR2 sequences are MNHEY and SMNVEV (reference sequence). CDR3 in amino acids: CASRALSGRGFEQFF. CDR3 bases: TGTGCCAGCAGGGCTCTTAGCGGGAGGGGGTTTGAGCAGTTCTTC.

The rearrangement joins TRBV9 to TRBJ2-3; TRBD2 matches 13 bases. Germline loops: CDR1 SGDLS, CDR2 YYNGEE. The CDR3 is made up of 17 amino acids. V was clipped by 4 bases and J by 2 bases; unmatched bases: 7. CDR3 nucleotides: TGTGCCAGCAGCTTCCTCGGGACTAGCGGGGACACAGATACGCAGTATTTT. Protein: CASSFLGTSGDTDTQYF.

This chain's CDR3 is CATSRADRGDEKLFF. The CDR3 bases are TGTGCCACCAGCAGGGCGGACAGGGGAGATGAAAAACTGTTTTTT. This chain joins TRBV15 and TRBJ1-4; 9 positions match TRBD1. CDR3 length: 15 residues. V lost 3 bases and J lost 6; bases outside the gene matches: 5. The V gene's germline CDR1 is LNHNV and CDR2 YYDKDF (reference sequence).

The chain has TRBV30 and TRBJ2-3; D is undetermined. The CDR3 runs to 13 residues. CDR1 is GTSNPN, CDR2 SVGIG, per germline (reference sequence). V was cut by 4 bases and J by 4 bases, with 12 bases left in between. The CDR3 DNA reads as TGTGCCTGGAACACAGTTCCTTCAGATACGCAGTATTTT. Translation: CAWNTVPSDTQYF. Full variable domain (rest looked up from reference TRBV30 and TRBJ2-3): SQTIHQWPATLVQPVGSPLSLECTVEGTSNPNLYWYRQAAGRGLQLLFYSVGIGQISSEVPQNLSASRPQDRQFILSSKKLLLSDSGFYLCAWNTVPSDTQYFGPGTRLTVL.

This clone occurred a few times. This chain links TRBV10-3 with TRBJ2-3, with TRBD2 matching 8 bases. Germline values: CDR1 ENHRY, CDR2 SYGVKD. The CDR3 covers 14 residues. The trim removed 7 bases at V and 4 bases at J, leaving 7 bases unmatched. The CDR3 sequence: CAITRAGAADTQYF. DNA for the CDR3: TGTGCCATCACTCGAGCGGGAGCGGCAGATACGCAGTATTTT.

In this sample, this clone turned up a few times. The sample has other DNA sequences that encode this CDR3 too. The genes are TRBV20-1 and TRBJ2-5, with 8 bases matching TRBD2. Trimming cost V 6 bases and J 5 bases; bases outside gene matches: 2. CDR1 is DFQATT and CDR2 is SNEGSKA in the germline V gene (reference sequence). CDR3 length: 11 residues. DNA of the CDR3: TGCAGTGCCACGGGAGGGGAGACCCAGTACTTC. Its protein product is CSATGGETQYF.

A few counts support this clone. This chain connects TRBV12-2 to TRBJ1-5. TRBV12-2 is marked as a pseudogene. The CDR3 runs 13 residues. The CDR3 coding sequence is TGTGCAAGTCGCGGACCGAGCAATCAGCCCCAGCATTTT. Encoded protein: CASRGPSNQPQHF.

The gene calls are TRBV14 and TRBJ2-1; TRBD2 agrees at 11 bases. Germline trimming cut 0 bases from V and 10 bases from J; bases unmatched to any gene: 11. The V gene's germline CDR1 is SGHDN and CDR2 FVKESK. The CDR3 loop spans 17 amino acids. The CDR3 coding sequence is TGTGCCAGCAGCCAAGAAAACGATCTAGCGGGGGGCCAGGAGCAGTTCTTC. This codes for CASSQENDLAGGQEQFF.

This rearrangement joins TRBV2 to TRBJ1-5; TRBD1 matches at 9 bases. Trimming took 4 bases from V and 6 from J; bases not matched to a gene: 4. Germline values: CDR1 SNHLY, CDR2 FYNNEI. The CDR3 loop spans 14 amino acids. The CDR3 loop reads CASSVGQGGQPQHF. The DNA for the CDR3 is TGTGCCAGCAGTGTGGGACAGGGCGGTCAGCCCCAGCATTTT. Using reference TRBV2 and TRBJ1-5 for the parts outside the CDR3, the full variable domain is EPEVTQTPSHQVTQMGQEVILRCVPISNHLYFYWYRQILGQKVEFLVSFYNNEISEKSEIFDDQFSVERPDGSNFTLKIRSTKLEDSAMYFCASSVGQGGQPQHFGDGTRLSIL.

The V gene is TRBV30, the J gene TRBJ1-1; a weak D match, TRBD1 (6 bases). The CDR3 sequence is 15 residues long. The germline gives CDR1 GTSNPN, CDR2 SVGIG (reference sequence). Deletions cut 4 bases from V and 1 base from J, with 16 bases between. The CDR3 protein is CAWIRTETPNTEAFF. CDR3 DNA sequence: TGTGCCTGGATCCGGACAGAAACTCCGAACACTGAAGCTTTCTTT.

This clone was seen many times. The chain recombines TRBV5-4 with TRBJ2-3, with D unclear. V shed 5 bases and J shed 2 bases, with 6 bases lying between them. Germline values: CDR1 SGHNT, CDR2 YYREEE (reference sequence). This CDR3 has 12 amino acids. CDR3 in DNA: TGTGCCAGCAGAAGAGACACAGATACGCAGTATTTT. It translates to CASRRDTDTQYF. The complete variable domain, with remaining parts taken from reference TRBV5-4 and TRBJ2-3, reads ETGVTQSPTHLIKTRGQQVTLRCSSQSGHNTVSWYQQALGQGPQFIFQYYREEENGRGNFPPRFSGLQFPNYSSELNVNALELDDSALYLCASRRDTDTQYFGPGTRLTVL.

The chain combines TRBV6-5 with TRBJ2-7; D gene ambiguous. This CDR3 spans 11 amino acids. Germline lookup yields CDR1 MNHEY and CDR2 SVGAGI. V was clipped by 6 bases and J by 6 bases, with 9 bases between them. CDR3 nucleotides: TGTGCCAGCAGCCACGGTGGCGAGCAGTACTTC. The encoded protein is CASSHGGEQYF.